This entry is about one T cell receptor (beta chain). The V end lost 2 bases, the J end lost 0 bases, and 10 bases lay between the germline ends. Germline CDR1 SGHRS, CDR2 YFSETQ. The CDR3 consists of 15 residues. These data are taken from a study of cytomegalovirus exposure and HLA in healthy donors. With 60 Vbeta and 13 Jbeta primers, the PCR was carried out. The repertoire was sequenced with immunoSEQ multiplex PCR; TCRdb's copy has only in-frame clones and lacks some. The sample has roughly 120,000 clones; approximately 82% are singletons. The sequence was obtained from a man aged 25-45 years in good health and CMV-seropositive. The chain is built from TRBV5-1 and TRBJ2-3; tentatively, D is TRBD2 (6 bases). Material for sequencing was PBMCs. CDR3 nucleotides: TGCGCCAGCAGCTTATCGGGACTGAGCACAGATACGCAGTATTTT. Amino acid sequence: CASSLSGLSTDTQYF.